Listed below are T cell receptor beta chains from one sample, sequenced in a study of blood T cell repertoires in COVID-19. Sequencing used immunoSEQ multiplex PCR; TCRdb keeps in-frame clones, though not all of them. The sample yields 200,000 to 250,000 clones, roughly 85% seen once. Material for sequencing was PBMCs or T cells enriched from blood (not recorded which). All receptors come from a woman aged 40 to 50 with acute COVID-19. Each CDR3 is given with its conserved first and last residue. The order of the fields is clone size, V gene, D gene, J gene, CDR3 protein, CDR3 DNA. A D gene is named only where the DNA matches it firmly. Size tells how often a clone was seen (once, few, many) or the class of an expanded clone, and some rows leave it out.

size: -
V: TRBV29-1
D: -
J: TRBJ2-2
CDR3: CSVARGSGELFF
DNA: TGCAGCGTTGCCCGGGGATCCGGGGAGCTGTTTTTT

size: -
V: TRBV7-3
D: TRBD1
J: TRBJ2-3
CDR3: CASRQQTGGGLGTQYF
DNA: TGTGCCAGCAGACAACAGACAGGGGGCGGTCTGGGGACGCAGTATTTT

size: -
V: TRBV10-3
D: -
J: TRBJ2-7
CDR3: CATNVGEAYEQYF
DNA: TGTGCCACCAATGTCGGGGAGGCCTACGAGCAGTACTTC

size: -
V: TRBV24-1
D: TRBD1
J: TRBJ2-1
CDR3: CATRGGTGYNEQFF
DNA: TGTGCCACCCGGGGTGGGACAGGGTACAATGAGCAGTTCTTC

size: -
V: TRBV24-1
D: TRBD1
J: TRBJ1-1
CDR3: CATSDLFRDRREPNTEAFF
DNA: TGTGCCACCAGTGATTTGTTCCGGGACAGGCGAGAACCGAACACTGAAGCTTTCTTT

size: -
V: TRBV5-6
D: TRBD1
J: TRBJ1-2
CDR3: CASSFQAGGVGYTF
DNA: TGTGCCAGCAGCTTTCAAGCAGGGGGCGTAGGCTACACCTTC

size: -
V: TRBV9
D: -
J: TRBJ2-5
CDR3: CASSVDRARGGETQYF
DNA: TGTGCCAGCAGCGTAGATCGGGCTCGTGGGGGGGAGACCCAGTACTTC

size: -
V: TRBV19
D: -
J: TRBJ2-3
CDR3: CASSSGTSFTDTQYF
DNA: TGTGCCAGTAGTAGTGGGACTTCATTCACAGATACGCAGTATTTT

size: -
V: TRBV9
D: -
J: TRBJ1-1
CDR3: CASSVGGDTEAFF
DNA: TGTGCCAGCAGCGTAGGCGGGGACACTGAAGCTTTCTTT

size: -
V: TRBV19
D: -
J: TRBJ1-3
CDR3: CASSQKSPLSGNTIYF
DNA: TGTGCCAGTAGTCAGAAATCTCCTCTCTCTGGAAACACCATATATTTT

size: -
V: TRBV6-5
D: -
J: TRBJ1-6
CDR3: CASSYSGAGDSPLHF
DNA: TGTGCCAGCAGTTACTCAGGGGCAGGGGATTCACCCCTCCACTTT

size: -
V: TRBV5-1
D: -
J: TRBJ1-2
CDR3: CASSLGGGSYGYTF
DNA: TGCGCCAGCAGCTTGGGGGGCGGCTCTTATGGCTACACCTTC

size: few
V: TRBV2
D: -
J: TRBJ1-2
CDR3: CASRTGGGSYGYTF
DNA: TGTGCCAGCAGGACTGGGGGGGGTAGCTATGGCTACACCTTC

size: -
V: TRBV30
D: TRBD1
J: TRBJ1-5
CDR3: CAWRVQGAGNQPQHF
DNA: TGTGCCTGGAGGGTACAGGGGGCCGGCAATCAGCCCCAGCATTTT

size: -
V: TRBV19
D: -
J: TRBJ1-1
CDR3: CASIPRRDTNTEAFF
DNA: TGTGCCAGTATCCCTCGCCGGGACACGAACACTGAAGCTTTCTTT

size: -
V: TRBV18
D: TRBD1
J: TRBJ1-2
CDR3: CASSPPGQGSYGYTF
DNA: TGTGCCAGCTCACCACCGGGACAGGGGTCCTATGGCTACACCTTC

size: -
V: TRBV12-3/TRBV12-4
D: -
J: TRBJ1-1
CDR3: CACRGNTEAFF
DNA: TGTGCATGCAGAGGGAACACTGAAGCTTTCTTT

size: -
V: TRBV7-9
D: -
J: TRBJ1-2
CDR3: CASSSQSQYGYTF
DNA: TGTGCCAGCAGCTCACAGAGTCAATATGGCTACACCTTC

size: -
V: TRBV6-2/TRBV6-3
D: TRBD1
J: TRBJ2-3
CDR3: CASSLFPGQGTDTQYF
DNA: TGTGCCAGCAGTTTATTCCCGGGACAGGGAACAGATACGCAGTATTTT

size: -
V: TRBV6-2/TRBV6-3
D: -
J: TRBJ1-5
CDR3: CASSYSISQPQHF
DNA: TGTGCCAGCAGTTACTCGATCAGTCAGCCCCAGCATTTT

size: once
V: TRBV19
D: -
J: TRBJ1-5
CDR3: CASSIRGPGQPQHF
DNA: TGTGCCAGTAGTATAAGAGGGCCGGGGCAGCCCCAGCATTTT

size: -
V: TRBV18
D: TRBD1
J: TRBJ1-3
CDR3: CASSRAGTEGDTIYF
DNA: TGTGCCAGCTCAAGAGCCGGGACAGAAGGAGACACCATATATTTT

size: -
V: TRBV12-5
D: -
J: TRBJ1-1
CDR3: CASGPNRGNTEAFF
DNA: TGTGCTAGTGGTCCTAACCGGGGGAACACTGAAGCTTTCTTT

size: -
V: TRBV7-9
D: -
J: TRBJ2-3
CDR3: CASILGADTQYF
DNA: TGTGCCAGCATCCTCGGGGCAGATACGCAGTATTTT

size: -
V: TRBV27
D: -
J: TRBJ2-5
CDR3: CASSSLGAGKETQYF
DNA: TGTGCCAGCAGTTCCCTTGGGGCAGGTAAAGAGACCCAGTACTTC

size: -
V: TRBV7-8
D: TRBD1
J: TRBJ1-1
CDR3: CASSLTRQGHTEAFF
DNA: TGTGCCAGCAGCTTAACCCGACAGGGGCACACTGAAGCTTTCTTT

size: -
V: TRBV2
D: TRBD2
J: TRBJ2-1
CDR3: CASSGLAGYNEQFF
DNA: TGTGCCAGCAGTGGGCTAGCGGGTTACAATGAGCAGTTCTTC

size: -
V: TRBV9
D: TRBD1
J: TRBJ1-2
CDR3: CASSAGQGVGDGYTF
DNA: TGTGCCAGCAGCGCCGGACAGGGGGTAGGAGATGGCTACACCTTC

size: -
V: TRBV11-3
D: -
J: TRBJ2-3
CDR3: CASSTEESDTQYF
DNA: TGTGCCAGCAGTACGGAGGAATCAGATACGCAGTATTTT

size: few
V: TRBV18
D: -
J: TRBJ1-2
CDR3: CASSPGQRGFGYTF
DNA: TGTGCCAGCTCACCCGGACAGCGCGGATTTGGCTACACCTTC

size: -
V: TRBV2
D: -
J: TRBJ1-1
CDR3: CASSGRTATTEAFF
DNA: TGTGCCAGCAGTGGAAGGACAGCTACAACTGAAGCTTTCTTT

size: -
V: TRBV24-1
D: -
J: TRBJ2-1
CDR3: CATSDSVARFF
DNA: TGTGCCACCAGTGATTCTGTTGCGAGGTTCTTC

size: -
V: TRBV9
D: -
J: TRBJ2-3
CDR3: CASSSEGGRSTDTQYF
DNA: TGTGCCAGCAGCTCAGAGGGAGGAAGGAGCACAGATACGCAGTATTTT

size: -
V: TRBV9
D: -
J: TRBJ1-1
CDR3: CASSVGAGRNTEAFF
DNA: TGTGCCAGCAGCGTAGGTGCGGGGAGGAACACTGAAGCTTTCTTT

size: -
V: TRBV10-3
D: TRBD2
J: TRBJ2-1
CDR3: CAISRGGNEQFF
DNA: TGTGCCATCAGTCGGGGGGGCAATGAGCAGTTCTTC

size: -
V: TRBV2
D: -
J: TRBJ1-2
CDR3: CASSESRTSNYGYTF
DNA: TGTGCCAGCAGTGAGTCGCGAACCTCTAACTATGGCTACACCTTC

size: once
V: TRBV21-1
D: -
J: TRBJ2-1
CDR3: CASSDPQGANDNEQFF
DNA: TGTGCCAGCAGCGACCCCCAGGGGGCGAACGACAATGAGCAGTTCTTC

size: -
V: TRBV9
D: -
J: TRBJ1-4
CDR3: CASSVAGRSEKLFF
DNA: TGTGCCAGCAGCGTAGCAGGGAGGTCTGAAAAACTGTTTTTT

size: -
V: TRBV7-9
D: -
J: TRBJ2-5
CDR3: CASSFDFSKETQYF
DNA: TGTGCCAGCAGCTTTGATTTCAGTAAAGAGACCCAGTACTTC

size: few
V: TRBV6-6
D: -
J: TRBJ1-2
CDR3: CASSPSGGTGYTF
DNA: TGTGCCAGCAGTCCGTCTGGGGGGACTGGCTACACCTTC

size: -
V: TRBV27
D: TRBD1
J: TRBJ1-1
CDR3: CASSLSDRGSTEAFF
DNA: TGTGCCAGCAGTTTATCGGACAGGGGATCCACTGAAGCTTTCTTT

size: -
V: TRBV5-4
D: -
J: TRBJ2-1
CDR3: CASSLWSSSYYNEQFF
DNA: TGTGCCAGCAGCTTGTGGTCTAGCTCCTATTACAATGAGCAGTTCTTC

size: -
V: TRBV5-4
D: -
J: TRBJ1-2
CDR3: CASSLRSIQIGGYTF
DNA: TGTGCCAGCAGCTTGCGGTCGATACAGATCGGTGGCTACACCTTC